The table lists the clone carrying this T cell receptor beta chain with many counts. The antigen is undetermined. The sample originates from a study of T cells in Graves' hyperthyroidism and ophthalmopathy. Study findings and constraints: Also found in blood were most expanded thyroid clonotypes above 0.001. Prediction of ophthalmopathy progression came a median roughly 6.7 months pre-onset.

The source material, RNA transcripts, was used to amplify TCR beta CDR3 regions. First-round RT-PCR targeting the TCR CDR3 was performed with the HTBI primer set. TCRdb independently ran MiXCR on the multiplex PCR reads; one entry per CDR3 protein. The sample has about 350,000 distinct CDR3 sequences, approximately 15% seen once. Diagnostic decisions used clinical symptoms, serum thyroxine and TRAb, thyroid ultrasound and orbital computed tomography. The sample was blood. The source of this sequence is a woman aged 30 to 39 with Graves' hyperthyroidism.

CDR3 sequence: CASGPGQGLYEQYF. CDR3 bases: TGTGCCAGCGGTCCGGGACAGGGGCTCTACGAGCAGTACTTC. The chain links TRBV12-3 or TRBV12-4 to TRBJ2-7; 10 positions agree with TRBD1. This CDR3 is 14 amino acids long. The junction had 7 bases not matched to a gene; V was cut back by 8 bases and J by 3 bases.